A single sample gave rise to the 3 T cell receptor beta chains below, sequenced in a study of blood T cell repertoires in COVID-19. Method: immunoSEQ multiplex PCR; TCRdb's copy keeps in-frame clones and lacks some. This sample has about 140,000 clones; around 89% occur once, and the top ten carry roughly 2.5%. Material: peripheral blood. These receptors came from a human donor with COVID-19, enrolled during active disease. The donor label of this sample is uncertain.

V is TRBV2 and J is TRBJ1-6; D uncertain. Trimming shortened V by 7 bases and J by 8 bases, and 12 bases separated the two germline ends. The CDR3 runs 13 residues. Germline V gives CDR1 SNHLY, CDR2 FYNNEI. CDR3 amino acids: CASIREGDSPLHF. The CDR3 DNA sequence: TGTGCCAGCATCCGGGAGGGCGATTCACCCCTCCACTTT.

The chain couples TRBV6-1 to TRBJ1-1, with TRBD1 as a possible D gene (6 bases). The germline V gene has CDR1 MNHNS and CDR2 SASEGT. V lost 3 bases, J lost 0 bases, and 11 bases lay in between. This CDR3 comprises 15 residues. The CDR3 spells CASSDGAGVNTEAFF. The CDR3 DNA reads TGTGCCAGCAGTGATGGTGCAGGGGTGAACACTGAAGCTTTCTTT.

V is TRBV19 and J is TRBJ1-1; D is possibly TRBD1 (5 bases). The germline gives CDR1 LNHDA, CDR2 SQIVND (reference sequence). This CDR3 is 17 amino acids long. Trimming removed 4 bases at V and 0 bases at J, with 18 bases between. The CDR3 DNA sequence: TGTGCCAGTAGTACTCAAAATACAGGAACTATGAACACTGAAGCTTTCTTT. Amino acid sequence: CASSTQNTGTMNTEAFF.